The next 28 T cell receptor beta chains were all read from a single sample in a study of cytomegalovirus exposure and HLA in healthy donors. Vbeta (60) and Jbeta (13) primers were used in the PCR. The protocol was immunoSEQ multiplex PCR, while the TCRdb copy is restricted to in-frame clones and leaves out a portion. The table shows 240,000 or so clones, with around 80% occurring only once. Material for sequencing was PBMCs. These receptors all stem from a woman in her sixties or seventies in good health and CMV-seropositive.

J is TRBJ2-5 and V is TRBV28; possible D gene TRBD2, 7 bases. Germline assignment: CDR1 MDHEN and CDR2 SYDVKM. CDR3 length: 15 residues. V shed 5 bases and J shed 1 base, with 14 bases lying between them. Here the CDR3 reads CASSRLRGGQETQYF. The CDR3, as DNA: TGTGCCAGCAGTCGACTTAGGGGGGGCCAAGAGACCCAGTACTTC. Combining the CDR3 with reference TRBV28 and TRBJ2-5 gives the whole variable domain DVKVTQSSRYLVKRTGEKVFLECVQDMDHENMFWYRQDPGLGLRLIYFSYDVKMKEKGDIPEGYSVSREKKERFSLILESASTNQTSMYLCASSRLRGGQETQYFGPGTRLLVL.

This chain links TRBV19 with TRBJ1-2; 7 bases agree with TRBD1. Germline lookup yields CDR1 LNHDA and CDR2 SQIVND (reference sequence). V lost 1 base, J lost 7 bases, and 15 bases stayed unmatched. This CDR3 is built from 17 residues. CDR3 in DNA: TGTGCCAGTAGTATAGTGGCCAGGGGGAGGCTACCTGGTGGCTACACCTTC. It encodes CASSIVARGRLPGGYTF.

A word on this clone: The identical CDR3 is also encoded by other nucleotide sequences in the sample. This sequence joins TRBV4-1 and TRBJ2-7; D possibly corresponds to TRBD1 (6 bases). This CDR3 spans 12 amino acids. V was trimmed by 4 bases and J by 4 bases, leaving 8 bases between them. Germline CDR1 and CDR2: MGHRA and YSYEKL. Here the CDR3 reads CASSPDRYEQYF. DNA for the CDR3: TGCGCCAGCAGCCCGGACAGATACGAGCAGTACTTC.

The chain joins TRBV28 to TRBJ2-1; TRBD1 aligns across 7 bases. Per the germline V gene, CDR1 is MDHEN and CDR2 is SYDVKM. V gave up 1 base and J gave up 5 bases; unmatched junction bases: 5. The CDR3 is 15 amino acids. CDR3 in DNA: TGTGCCAGCAGTTTATCTGGGACAGCAAACAATGAGCAGTTCTTC. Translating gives CASSLSGTANNEQFF.

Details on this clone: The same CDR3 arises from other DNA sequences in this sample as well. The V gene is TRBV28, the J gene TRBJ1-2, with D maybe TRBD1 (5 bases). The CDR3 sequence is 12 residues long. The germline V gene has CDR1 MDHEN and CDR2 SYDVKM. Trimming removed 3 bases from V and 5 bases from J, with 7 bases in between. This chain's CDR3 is CASSLQGYGYTF. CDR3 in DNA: TGTGCCAGCAGTTTGCAGGGTTATGGCTACACCTTC.

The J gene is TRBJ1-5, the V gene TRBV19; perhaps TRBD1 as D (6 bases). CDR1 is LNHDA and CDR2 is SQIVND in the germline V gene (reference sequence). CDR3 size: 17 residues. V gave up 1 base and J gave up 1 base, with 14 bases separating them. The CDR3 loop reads CASSIVGGGTSNQPQHF. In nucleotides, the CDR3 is TGTGCCAGTAGTATAGTTGGGGGCGGAACGAGCAATCAGCCCCAGCATTTT.

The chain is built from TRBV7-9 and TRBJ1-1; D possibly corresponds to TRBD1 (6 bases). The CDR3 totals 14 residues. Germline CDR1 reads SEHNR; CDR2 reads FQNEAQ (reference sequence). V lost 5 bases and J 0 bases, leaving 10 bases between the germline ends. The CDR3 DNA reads TGTGCCAGCAGCCGACAGGTTATGAACACTGAAGCTTTCTTT. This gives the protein CASSRQVMNTEAFF.

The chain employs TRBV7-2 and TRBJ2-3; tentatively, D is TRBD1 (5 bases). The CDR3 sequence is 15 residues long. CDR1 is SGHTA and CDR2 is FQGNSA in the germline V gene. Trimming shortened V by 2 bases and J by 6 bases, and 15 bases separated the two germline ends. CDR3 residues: CASSLTGHPTDTQYF. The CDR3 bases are TGTGCCAGCAGCTTAACAGGACACCCTACCGATACGCAGTATTTT.

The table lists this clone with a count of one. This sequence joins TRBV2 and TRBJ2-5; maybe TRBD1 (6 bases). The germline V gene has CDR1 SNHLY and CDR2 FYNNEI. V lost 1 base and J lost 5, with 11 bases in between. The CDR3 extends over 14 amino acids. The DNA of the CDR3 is TGTGCCAGCAGTGAAGTGGGGGCAGGCGAGACCCAGTACTTC. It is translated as CASSEVGAGETQYF.

CDR3 protein: CASSLNPTEQYF. Here the CDR3 DNA reads TGCGCCAGCAGCTTGAACCCGACAGAGCAGTACTTC. The gene calls are TRBV5-1 and TRBJ2-7; D gene uncertain. Germline assignment: CDR1 SGHRS and CDR2 YFSETQ. Trimming removed 1 base from V and 7 bases from J, with 9 bases in between. There are 12 residues in the CDR3.

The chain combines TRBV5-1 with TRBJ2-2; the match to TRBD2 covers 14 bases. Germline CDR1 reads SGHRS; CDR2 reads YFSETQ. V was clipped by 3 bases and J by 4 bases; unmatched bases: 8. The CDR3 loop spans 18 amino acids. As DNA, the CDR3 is TGCGCCAGCAGCTCTAACACTGGACTAGCGGGGGGCACCGGGGAGCTGTTTTTT. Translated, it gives CASSSNTGLAGGTGELFF.

For the CDR3, the DNA is TGCGCCAGCAGCCAATCGGGACTAAAGCAGGGTGAGCAGTTCTTC. This translates into CASSQSGLKQGEQFF. This chain links TRBV4-1 with TRBJ2-1, with TRBD2 matching 7 bases. The V segment lost 2 bases and the J segment 9 bases; nucleotides outside the gene matches: 10. Germline CDR1 and CDR2: MGHRA and YSYEKL. The CDR3 spans 15 residues.

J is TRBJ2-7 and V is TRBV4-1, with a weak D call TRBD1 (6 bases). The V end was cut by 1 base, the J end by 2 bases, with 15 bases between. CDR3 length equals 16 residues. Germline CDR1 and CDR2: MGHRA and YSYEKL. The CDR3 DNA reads TGCGCCAGCAGCCAAGGACGGGACATCGGGCCCTACGAGCAGTACTTC. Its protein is CASSQGRDIGPYEQYF.

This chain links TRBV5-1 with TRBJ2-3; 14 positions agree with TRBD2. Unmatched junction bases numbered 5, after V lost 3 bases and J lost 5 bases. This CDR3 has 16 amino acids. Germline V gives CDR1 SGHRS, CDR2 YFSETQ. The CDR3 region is CASSSGTSGSIDTQYF. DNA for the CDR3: TGCGCCAGCAGCTCGGGGACTAGCGGGAGTATAGATACGCAGTATTTT.

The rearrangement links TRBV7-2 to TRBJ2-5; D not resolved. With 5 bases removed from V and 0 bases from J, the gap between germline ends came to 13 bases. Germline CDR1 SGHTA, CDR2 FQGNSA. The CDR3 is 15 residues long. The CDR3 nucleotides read TGTGCCAGCAGCCCAACGACTTTGTACCAAGAGACCCAGTACTTC. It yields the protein CASSPTTLYQETQYF.

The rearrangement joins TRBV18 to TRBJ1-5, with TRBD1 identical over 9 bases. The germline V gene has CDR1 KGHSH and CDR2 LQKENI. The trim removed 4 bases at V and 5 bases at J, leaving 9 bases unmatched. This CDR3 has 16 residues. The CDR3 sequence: CASSQTGGSFDQPQHF. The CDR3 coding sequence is TGTGCCAGCTCACAAACAGGGGGCTCCTTTGATCAGCCCCAGCATTTT.

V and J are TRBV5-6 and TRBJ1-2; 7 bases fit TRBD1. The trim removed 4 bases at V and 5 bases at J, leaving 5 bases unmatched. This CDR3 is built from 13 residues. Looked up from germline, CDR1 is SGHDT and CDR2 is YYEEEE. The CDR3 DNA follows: TGTGCCAGCAGCAGGGCAGGGGGATATGGCTACACCTTC. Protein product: CASSRAGGYGYTF.

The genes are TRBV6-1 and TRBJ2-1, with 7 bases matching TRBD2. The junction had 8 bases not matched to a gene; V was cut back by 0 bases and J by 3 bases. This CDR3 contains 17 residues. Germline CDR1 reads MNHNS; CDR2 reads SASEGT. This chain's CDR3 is CASSEALRDYLYNEQFF. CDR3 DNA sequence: TGTGCCAGCAGTGAAGCGCTTCGGGACTACCTCTACAATGAGCAGTTCTTC.

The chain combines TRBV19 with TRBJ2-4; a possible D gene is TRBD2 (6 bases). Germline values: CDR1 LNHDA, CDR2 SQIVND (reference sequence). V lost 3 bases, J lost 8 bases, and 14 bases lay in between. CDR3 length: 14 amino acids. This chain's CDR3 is CASSIQGTWDIQYF. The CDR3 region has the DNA TGTGCCAGTAGTATTCAAGGGACTTGGGACATTCAGTACTTC. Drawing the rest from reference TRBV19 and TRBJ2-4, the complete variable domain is DGGITQSPKYLFRKEGQNVTLSCEQNLNHDAMYWYRQDPGQGLRLIYYSQIVNDFQKGDIAEGYSVSREKKESFPLTVTSAQKNPTAFYLCASSIQGTWDIQYFGAGTRLSVL.

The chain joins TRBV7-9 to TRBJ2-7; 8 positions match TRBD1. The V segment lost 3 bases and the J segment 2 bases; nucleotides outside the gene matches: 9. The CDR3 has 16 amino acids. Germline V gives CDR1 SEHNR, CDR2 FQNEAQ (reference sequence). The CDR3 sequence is CASSLRRGQGAYEQYF. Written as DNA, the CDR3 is TGTGCCAGCAGCTTGAGACGAGGACAGGGAGCCTACGAGCAGTACTTC.

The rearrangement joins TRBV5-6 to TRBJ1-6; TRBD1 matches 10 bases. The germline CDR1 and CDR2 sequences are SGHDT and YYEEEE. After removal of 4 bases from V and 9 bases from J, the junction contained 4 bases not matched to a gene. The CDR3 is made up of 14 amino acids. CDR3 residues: CASSIRDRGSPLHF. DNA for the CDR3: TGTGCCAGCAGCATCCGGGACAGGGGTTCACCCCTCCACTTT. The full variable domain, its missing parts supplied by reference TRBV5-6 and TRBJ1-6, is DAGVTQSPTHLIKTRGQQVTLRCSPKSGHDTVSWYQQALGQGPQFIFQYYEEEERQRGNFPDRFSGHQFPNYSSELNVNALLLGDSALYLCASSIRDRGSPLHFGNGTRLTVT.

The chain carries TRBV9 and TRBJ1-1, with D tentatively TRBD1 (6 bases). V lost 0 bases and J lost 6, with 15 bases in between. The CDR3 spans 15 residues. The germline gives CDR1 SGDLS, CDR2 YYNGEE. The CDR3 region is CASSVGGGGNAEAFF. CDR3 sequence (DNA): TGTGCCAGCAGCGTAGGGGGAGGGGGAAACGCTGAAGCTTTCTTT.

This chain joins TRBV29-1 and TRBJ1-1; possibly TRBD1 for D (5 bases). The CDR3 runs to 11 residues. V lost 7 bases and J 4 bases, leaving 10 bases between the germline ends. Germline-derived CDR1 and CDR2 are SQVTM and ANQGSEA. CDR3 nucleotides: TGCAGCGGTGGGGCGCGCACTGAAGCTTTCTTT. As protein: CSGGARTEAFF.

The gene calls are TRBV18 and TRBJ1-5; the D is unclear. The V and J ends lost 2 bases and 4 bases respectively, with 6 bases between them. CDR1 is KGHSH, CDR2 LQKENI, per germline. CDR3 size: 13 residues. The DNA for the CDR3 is TGTGCCAGCTCACCAATCCTAAATCAGCCCCAGCATTTT. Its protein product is CASSPILNQPQHF.

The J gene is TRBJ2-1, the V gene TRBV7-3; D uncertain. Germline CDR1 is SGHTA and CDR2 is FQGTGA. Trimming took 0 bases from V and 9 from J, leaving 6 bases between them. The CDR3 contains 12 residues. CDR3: CASSLTLSEQFF. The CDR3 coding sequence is TGTGCCAGCAGCTTAACCCTAAGTGAGCAGTTCTTC.

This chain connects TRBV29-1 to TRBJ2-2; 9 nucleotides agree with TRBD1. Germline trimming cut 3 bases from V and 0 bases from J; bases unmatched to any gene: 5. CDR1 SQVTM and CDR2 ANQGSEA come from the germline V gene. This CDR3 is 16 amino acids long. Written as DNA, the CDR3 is TGCAGCGTTGATCGACAGGGGGGCGCGAACACCGGGGAGCTGTTTTTT. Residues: CSVDRQGGANTGELFF.

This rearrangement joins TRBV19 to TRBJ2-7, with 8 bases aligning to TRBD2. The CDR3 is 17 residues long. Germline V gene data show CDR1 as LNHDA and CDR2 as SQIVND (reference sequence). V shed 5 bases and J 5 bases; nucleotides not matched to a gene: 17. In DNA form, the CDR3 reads TGTGCCAGTAGTCCACCATACCGGGAGGGCCGTCTCAACGAGCAGTACTTC. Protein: CASSPPYREGRLNEQYF.

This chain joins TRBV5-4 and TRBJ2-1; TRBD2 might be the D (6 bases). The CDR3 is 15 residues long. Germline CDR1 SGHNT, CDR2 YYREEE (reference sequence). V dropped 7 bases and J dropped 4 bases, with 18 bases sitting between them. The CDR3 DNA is TGTGCCAGCCGACGAGCGGGTTCCAATTACAATGAGCAGTTCTTC. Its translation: CASRRAGSNYNEQFF. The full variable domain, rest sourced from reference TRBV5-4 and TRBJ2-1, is ETGVTQSPTHLIKTRGQQVTLRCSSQSGHNTVSWYQQALGQGPQFIFQYYREEENGRGNFPPRFSGLQFPNYSSELNVNALELDDSALYLCASRRAGSNYNEQFFGPGTRLTVL.